These T cell receptor beta chains were read from a single sample in a study of identical twins. Via MiXCR, TCRdb re-called the 5' RACE reads, giving one row per CDR3 protein. The sample contains around 1.7 million distinct CDR3 sequences, around 29% of which appear only once. The source material was cord blood. These receptors came from a newborn girl in good health. Both conserved end residues are trimmed from each CDR3. The order of the fields is V gene, J gene, CDR3 protein.

TRBV24-1	TRBJ2-7	ATSDRASNEQY
TRBV5-1	TRBJ1-1	ASSDPRQDSEAF
TRBV7-9	TRBJ1-2	ASSPGRVANYGYT
TRBV10-3	TRBJ2-1	AISESLAGASYNEQF
TRBV29-1	TRBJ2-3	SVEWGRRSTDTQY
TRBV3-1	TRBJ1-5	ASSQGTGVGQPQH
TRBV5-1	TRBJ1-2	ASSLGRDNYGYT
TRBV28	TRBJ1-1	ATRRDTEAF
TRBV11-2	TRBJ2-4	ASRPGQGPFLAKNIQY
TRBV29-1	TRBJ2-5	SVGLGLAPRTQY
TRBV6-6	TRBJ1-1	ASSLLTGKDTEAF
TRBV7-2	TRBJ2-3	ASSPLGLAGDTQY
TRBV7-9	TRBJ2-3	ASSKGGRTLSDTQY
TRBV7-2	TRBJ2-3	ASSSASGTDTQY
TRBV20-1	TRBJ1-1	SARGAIEAF
TRBV7-8	TRBJ1-2	ASSPEQGLGYT
TRBV9	TRBJ1-1	ASSVVPVSMNTEAF
TRBV4-1	TRBJ2-3	ASSLSPTGYTDTQY
TRBV4-1	TRBJ2-1	ASSQDRGTSGGKDWEQF
TRBV4-1	TRBJ1-2	ASSRYARDGYT
TRBV7-2	NA	ASSFRGVKYEQY
TRBV25-1	TRBJ2-5	ASSEPRTRETQY
TRBV7-2	TRBJ1-6	ASSLEGWTVNSPLH
TRBV29-1	TRBJ2-7	SARGQGAIEQY
TRBV16	TRBJ2-1	ASSGTSGGANEQF
TRBV13	TRBJ2-7	ASSLGRGVYEQY
TRBV20-1	TRBJ2-1	TRDSPYNEQF
TRBV2	TRBJ2-5	ASRIRTSGGTQY
TRBV7-6	TRBJ2-3	ASSLMSPIQGTDTQY
TRBV12-3/TRBV12-4	TRBJ2-1	ASSQSSLARSYNEQF
TRBV20-1	TRBJ2-5	SARGVSSRETQY
TRBV30	TRBJ2-3	AWSGLWLAGLTDTQY
TRBV4-1	TRBJ2-4	ASSQLGVAKNIQY
TRBV10-3	TRBJ2-2	AISESGKNTGELF
TRBV6-1	TRBJ1-1	ASSFTMGGTEAF
TRBV20-1	TRBJ2-1	RGLGGNEQF
TRBV20-1	TRBJ2-7	SARPTGYDEQY
TRBV23-1	NA	ASSQGNPEFRYEQY
TRBV6-7	TRBJ2-1	ASSYRDGGYSAYNEQF
TRBV25-1	TRBJ2-3	ASSEGSPTDTQY
TRBV4-2	TRBJ2-7	ASSQKGLAAYEPY
TRBV27	TRBJ2-3	ASSLCGVVTSVFPRTDAQY
TRBV9	TRBJ2-5	ASSVALTSGRLETQY
TRBV12-3/TRBV12-4	TRBJ2-3	ASSPLGIDTQY
TRBV4-1	TRBJ2-1	ASSQVRGAEAYNEQF
TRBV28	TRBJ1-6	ASSFPDRLPNSPLH
TRBV29-1	TRBJ1-3	SVPNHRDRVNTIY
TRBV5-1	TRBJ2-7	ASSLSGAPSYEQY
TRBV10-3	TRBJ2-7	AISREGTYNEQY
TRBV7-9	TRBJ2-5	ASSLVPAGQETQY
TRBV10-2	TRBJ2-3	ASSDGGGGADTQY
TRBV27	TRBJ2-1	ASSTYWTNEQF
TRBV7-9	TRBJ2-7	ASQARSTYEQY
TRBV27	TRBJ1-3	ASSGGNTIY
TRBV10-3	TRBJ2-1	AISEGIGLAGEETQF